This record looks at one T cell receptor beta chain sequence and its context. Its antigen is unknown. The V end lost 2 bases, the J end lost 1 base, and 23 bases lay between the germline ends. Germline CDR1 and CDR2: SEHNR and FQNEAQ (reference sequence). The CDR3 runs to 19 residues. Primers included in the PCR were 60 Vbeta and 13 Jbeta primers. Assay used: immunoSEQ multiplex PCR; TCRdb lists only in-frame clones, some missing. This table has over 200,000 clones, over 75% appearing once. This record belongs to a study of cytomegalovirus exposure and HLA in healthy donors. The study, taken as a whole, reports: Investigators reported some 150 TCR beta chains as tied to cytomegalovirus. It was reported that the classifier diagnosed cytomegalovirus status with high specificity and sensitivity in both the original and validation cohorts.

The chain carries TRBV7-9 and TRBJ2-5; tentative D call: TRBD1 (5 bases). The sequence derives from a human donor in good health. The sequenced sample was PBMCs. The CDR3 DNA reads as TGTGCCAGCAGCTTAAAGTTGATCCCCGGACATCGGTCCCAAGAGACCCAGTACTTC. Amino acid sequence: CASSLKLIPGHRSQETQYF.